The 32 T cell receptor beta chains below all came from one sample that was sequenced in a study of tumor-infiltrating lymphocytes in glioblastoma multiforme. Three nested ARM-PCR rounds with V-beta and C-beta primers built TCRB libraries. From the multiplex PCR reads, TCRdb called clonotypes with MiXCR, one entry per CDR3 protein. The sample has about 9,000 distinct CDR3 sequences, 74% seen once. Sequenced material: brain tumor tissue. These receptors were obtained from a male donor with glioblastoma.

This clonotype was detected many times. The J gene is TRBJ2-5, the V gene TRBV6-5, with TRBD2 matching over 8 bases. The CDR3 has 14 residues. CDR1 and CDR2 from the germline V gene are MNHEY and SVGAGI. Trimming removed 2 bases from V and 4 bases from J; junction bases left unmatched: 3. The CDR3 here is CASSYKAGGETQYF. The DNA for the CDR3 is TGTGCCAGCAGTTACAAGGCGGGAGGAGAGACCCAGTACTTC.

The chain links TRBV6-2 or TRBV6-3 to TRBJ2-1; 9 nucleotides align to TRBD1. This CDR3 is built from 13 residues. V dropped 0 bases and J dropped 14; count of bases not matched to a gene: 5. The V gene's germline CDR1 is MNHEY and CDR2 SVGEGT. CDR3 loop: CASSYSHRQGEFF. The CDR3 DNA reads TGTGCCAGCAGTTACTCGCATCGACAGGGGGAGTTCTTC.

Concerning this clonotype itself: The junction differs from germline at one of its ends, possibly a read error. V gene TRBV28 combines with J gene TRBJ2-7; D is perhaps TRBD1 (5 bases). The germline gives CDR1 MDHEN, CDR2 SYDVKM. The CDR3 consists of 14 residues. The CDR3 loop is CASSGQGRTYEQYF. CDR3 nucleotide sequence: TGTGCTAGCAGTGGGCAGGGCCGAACCTACGAGCAGTACTTC.

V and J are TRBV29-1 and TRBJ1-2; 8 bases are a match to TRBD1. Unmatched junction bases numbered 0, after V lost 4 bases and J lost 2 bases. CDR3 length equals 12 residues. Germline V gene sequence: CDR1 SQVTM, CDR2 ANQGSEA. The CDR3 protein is CSVGTGNYGYTF. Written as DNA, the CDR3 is TGCAGCGTTGGGACAGGGAACTATGGCTACACCTTC.

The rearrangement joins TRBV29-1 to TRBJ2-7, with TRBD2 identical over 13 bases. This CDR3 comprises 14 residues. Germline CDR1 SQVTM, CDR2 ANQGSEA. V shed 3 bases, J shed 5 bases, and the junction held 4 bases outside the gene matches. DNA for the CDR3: TGCAGCGTTGATGGGACTAGCGGGACCAACGAGCAGTACTTC. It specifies CSVDGTSGTNEQYF.

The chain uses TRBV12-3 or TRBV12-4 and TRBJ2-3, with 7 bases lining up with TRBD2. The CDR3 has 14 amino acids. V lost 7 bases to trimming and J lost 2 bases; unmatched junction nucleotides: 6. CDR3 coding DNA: TGTGCCAGCAAGAGACTAGCATCCACAGATACGCAGTATTTT. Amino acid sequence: CASKRLASTDTQYF.

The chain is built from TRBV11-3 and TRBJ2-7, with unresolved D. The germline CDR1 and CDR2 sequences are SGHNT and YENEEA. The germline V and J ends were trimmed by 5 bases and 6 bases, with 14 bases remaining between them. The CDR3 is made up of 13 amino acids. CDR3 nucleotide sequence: TGTGCCAGCAGCAGGCCCCCTCAGTCCGAGCAGTACTTC. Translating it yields CASSRPPQSEQYF.

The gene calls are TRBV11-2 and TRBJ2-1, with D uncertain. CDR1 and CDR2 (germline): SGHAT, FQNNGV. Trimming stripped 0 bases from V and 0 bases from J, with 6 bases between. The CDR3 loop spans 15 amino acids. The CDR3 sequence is CASSLDISSYNEQFF. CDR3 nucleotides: TGTGCCAGCAGCTTAGACATCAGCTCCTACAATGAGCAGTTCTTC.

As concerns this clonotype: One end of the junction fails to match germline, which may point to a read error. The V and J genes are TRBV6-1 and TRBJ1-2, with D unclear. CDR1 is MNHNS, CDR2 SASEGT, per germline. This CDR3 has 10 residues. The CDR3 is CASREDGYTF. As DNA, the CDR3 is TGTGCCAGCAGGGAAGATGGCTACACCTTC.

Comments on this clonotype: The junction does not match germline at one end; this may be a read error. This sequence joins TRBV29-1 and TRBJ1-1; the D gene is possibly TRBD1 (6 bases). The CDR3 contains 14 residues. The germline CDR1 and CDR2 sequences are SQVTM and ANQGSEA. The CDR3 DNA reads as TGCAGCGTTGAAATTGGACAGAGACACACTGAAGCCCTATTT. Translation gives CSVEIGQRHTEALF.

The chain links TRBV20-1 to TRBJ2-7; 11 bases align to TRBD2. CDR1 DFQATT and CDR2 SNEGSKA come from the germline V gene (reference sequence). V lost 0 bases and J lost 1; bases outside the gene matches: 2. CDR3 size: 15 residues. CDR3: CSARDPSGRSYEQYF. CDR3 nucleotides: TGCAGTGCTAGAGACCCTAGCGGGAGGTCCTACGAGCAGTACTTC.

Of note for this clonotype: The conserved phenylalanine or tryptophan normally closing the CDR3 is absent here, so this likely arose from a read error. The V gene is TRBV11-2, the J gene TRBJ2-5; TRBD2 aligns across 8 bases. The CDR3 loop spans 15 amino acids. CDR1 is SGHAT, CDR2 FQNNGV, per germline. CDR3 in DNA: TGTGCTGGCAGCTTTAGCGGGACCAGCAAAGGAACCCAGTACATC. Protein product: CAGSFSGTSKGTQYI.

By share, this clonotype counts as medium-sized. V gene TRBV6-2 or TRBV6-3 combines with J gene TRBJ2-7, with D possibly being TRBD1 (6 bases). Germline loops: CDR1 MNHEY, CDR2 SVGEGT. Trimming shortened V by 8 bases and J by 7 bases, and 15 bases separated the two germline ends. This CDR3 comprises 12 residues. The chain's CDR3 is CASGTRLREQYF. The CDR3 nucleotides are TGTGCCAGCGGGACAAGGCTACGAGAGCAGTACTTC.

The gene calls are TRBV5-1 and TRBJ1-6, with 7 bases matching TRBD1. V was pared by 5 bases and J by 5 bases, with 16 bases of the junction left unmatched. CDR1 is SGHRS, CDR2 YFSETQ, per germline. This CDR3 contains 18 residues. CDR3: CASSSVLFDRANNSPLHF. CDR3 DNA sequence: TGCGCCAGCAGTTCCGTGTTATTCGACAGGGCGAATAATTCACCCCTCCACTTT.

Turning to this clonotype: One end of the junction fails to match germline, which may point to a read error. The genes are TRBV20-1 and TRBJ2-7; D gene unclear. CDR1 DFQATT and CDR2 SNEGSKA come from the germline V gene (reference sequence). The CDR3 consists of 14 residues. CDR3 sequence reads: CSAAKVSVSYEQYF. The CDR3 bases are TGTAGTGCAGCGAAGGTGTCAGTATCCTACGAGCAGTACTTC.

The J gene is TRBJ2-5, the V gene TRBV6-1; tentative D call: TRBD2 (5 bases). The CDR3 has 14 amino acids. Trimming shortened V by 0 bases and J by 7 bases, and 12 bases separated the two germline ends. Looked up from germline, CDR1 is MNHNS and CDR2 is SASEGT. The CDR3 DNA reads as TGTGCCAGCAGTGAAGCCGGGATACGAGGGACCCAGTACTTC. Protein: CASSEAGIRGTQYF.

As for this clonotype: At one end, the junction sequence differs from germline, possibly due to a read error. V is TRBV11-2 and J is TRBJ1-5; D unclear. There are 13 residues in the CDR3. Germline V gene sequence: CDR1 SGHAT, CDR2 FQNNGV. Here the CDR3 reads CAGSLVEDQPQHF. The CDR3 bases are TGTGCCGGCAGCTTAGTAGAGGATCAGCCCCAGCATTTT.

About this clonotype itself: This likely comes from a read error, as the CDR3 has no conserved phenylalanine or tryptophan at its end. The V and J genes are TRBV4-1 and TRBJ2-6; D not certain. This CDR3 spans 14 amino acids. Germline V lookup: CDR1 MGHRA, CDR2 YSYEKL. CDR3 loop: CASSLDSGANVLTL. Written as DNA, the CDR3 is TGCGCGAGCAGCCTCGACTCTGGGGCCAACGTCCTGACTCTC.

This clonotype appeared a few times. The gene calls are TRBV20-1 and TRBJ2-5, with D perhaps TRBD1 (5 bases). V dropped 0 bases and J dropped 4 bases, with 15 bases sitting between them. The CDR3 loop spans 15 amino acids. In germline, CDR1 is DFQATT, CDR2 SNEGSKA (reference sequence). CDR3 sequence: CSARDAKGLGETQYF. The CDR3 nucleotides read TGCAGTGCTAGAGATGCTAAGGGGCTGGGAGAGACCCAGTACTTC.

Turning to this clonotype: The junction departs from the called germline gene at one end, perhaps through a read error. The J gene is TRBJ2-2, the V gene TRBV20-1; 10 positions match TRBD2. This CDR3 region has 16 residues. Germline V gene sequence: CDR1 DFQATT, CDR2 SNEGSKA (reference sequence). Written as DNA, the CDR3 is TGCAATGCTAGATCCAAGCGGGAGGGGAACACCGGGGAGCTGTTTTTT. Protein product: CNARSKREGNTGELFF.

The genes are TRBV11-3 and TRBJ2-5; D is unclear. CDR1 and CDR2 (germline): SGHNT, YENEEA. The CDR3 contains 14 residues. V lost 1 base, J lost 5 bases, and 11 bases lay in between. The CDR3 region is CASSLVATAETQYF. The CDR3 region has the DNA TGTGCCAGCAGCTTAGTCGCCACCGCCGAGACCCAGTACTTC. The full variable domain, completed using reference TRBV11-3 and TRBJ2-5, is EAGVVQSPRYKIIEKKQPVAFWCNPISGHNTLYWYLQNLGQGPELLIRYENEEAVDDSQLPKDRFSAERLKGVDSTLKIQPAELGDSAVYLCASSLVATAETQYFGPGTRLLVL.

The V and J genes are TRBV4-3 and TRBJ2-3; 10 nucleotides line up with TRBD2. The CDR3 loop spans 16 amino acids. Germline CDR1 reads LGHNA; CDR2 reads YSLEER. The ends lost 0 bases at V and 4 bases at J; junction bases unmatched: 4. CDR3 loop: CASSQEVAGGADTQYF. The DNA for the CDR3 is TGCGCCAGCAGCCAAGAAGTAGCGGGGGGTGCAGATACGCAGTATTTT.

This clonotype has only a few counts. CDR3 coding DNA: TGTGCCAGCAGCCCCCGGGACAGCCCGGCCGGGGAGCTGTTTTTT. As protein: CASSPRDSPAGELFF. The chain recombines TRBV11-3 with TRBJ2-2; 7 bases map to TRBD1. Germline CDR1 and CDR2: SGHNT and YENEEA. This CDR3 has 15 amino acids. The trim removed 5 bases at V and 6 bases at J, leaving 9 bases unmatched. The variable domain in full, completed from reference TRBV11-3 and TRBJ2-2, reads EAGVVQSPRYKIIEKKQPVAFWCNPISGHNTLYWYLQNLGQGPELLIRYENEEAVDDSQLPKDRFSAERLKGVDSTLKIQPAELGDSAVYLCASSPRDSPAGELFFGEGSRLTVL.

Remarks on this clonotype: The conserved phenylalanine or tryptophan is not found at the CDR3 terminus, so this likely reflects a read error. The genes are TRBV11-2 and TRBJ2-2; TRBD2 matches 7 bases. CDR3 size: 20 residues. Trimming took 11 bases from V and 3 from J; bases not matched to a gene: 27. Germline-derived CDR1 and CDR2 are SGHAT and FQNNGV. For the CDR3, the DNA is TGTGCCGGCACCCCCTCATTCGGCCAAGGGCTAGCGGTAGACACCGGGGAGCTGTTTCTT. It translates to CAGTPSFGQGLAVDTGELFL.

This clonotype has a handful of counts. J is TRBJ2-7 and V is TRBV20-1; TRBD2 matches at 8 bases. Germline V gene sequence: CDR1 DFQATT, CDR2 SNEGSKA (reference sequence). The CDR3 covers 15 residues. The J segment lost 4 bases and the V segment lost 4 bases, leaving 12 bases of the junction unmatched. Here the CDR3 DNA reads TGCAGTGCTATACCTACAGCGGGAGTGGGGTACGAGCAGTACTTC. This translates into CSAIPTAGVGYEQYF.

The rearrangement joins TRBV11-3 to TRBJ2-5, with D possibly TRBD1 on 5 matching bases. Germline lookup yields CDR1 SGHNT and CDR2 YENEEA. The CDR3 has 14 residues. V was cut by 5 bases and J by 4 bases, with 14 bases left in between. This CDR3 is CASSLTRTRETQYF. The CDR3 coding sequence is TGTGCCAGCAGCCTCACAAGGACACGAGAGACCCAGTACTTC.

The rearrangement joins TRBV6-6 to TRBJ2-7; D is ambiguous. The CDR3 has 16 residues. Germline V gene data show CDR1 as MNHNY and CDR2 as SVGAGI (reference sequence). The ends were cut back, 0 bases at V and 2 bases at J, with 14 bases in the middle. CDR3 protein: CASSYSGLTPAYEQYF. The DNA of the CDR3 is TGTGCCAGCAGTTACTCGGGTCTCACACCGGCCTACGAGCAGTACTTC.

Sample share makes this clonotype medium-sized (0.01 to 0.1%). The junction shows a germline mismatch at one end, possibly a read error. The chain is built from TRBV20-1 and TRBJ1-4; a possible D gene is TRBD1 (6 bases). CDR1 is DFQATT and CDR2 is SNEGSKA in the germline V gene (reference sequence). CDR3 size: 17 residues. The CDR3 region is CSARDRAGVSTNEKLSF. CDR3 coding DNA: TGCAGTGCTCGAGATAGGGCAGGGGTCTCAACTAATGAAAAACTGTCTTTT.

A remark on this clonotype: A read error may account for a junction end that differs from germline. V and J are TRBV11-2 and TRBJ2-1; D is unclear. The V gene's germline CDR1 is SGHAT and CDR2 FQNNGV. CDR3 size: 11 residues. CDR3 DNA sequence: TGCGCCAGCAGCATATCCAATGAGCAGTCCTTC. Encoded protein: CASSISNEQSF.

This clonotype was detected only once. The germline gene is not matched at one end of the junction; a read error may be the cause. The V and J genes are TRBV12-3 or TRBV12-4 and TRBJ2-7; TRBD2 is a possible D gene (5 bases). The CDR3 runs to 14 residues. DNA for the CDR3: TGTGCCAGAAGTTACGGAGGCAGCTCATACGAGCAGTACTTC. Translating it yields CARSYGGSSYEQYF.

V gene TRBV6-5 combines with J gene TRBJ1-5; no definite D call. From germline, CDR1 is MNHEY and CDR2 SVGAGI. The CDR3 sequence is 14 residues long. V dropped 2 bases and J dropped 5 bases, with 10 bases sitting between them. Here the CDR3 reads CASSYISVDQPQHF. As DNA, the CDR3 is TGTGCCAGCAGTTACATCAGCGTCGATCAGCCCCAGCATTTT.

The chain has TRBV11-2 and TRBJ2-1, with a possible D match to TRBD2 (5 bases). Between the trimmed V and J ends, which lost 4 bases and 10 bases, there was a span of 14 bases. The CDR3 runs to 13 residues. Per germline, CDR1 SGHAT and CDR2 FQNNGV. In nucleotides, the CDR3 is TGTGCCAGCAGCTGGGTCCGAGGGAGCGAGCAGTTCTTC. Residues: CASSWVRGSEQFF. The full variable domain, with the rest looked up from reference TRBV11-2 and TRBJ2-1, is EAGVAQSPRYKIIEKRQSVAFWCNPISGHATLYWYQQILGQGPKLLIQFQNNGVVDDSQLPKDRFSAERLKGVDSTLKIQPAKLEDSAVYLCASSWVRGSEQFFGPGTRLTVL.